This TCR beta chain was retrieved from a study of CD8 T cells in Susac syndrome. Reverse transcription of about 0.5 to 1 ug RNA was carried out with random hexamers. A single record per CDR3 protein comes from TCRdb applying MiXCR to the immunoSEQ multiplex PCR reads. Here the sample spans approximately 100,000 distinct CDR3 sequences, roughly 94% being singletons. CDR1 is SGDLS and CDR2 is YYNGEE in the germline V gene. The V and J ends lost 3 bases and 0 bases respectively, with 9 bases between them. The CDR3 length is 14 residues. CD8+ and CD4+ T cells from blood underwent TCR beta sequencing. Sequencing was carried out using CD8+ T cells from PBMCs. The sequence was collected from a human donor with Susac syndrome. The genes are TRBV9 and TRBJ1-1; possibly TRBD1 for D (6 bases). Written as DNA, the CDR3 is TGTGCCAGCAGCGCCAGGGGCCTGAACACTGAAGCTTTCTTT. Translating gives CASSARGLNTEAFF.